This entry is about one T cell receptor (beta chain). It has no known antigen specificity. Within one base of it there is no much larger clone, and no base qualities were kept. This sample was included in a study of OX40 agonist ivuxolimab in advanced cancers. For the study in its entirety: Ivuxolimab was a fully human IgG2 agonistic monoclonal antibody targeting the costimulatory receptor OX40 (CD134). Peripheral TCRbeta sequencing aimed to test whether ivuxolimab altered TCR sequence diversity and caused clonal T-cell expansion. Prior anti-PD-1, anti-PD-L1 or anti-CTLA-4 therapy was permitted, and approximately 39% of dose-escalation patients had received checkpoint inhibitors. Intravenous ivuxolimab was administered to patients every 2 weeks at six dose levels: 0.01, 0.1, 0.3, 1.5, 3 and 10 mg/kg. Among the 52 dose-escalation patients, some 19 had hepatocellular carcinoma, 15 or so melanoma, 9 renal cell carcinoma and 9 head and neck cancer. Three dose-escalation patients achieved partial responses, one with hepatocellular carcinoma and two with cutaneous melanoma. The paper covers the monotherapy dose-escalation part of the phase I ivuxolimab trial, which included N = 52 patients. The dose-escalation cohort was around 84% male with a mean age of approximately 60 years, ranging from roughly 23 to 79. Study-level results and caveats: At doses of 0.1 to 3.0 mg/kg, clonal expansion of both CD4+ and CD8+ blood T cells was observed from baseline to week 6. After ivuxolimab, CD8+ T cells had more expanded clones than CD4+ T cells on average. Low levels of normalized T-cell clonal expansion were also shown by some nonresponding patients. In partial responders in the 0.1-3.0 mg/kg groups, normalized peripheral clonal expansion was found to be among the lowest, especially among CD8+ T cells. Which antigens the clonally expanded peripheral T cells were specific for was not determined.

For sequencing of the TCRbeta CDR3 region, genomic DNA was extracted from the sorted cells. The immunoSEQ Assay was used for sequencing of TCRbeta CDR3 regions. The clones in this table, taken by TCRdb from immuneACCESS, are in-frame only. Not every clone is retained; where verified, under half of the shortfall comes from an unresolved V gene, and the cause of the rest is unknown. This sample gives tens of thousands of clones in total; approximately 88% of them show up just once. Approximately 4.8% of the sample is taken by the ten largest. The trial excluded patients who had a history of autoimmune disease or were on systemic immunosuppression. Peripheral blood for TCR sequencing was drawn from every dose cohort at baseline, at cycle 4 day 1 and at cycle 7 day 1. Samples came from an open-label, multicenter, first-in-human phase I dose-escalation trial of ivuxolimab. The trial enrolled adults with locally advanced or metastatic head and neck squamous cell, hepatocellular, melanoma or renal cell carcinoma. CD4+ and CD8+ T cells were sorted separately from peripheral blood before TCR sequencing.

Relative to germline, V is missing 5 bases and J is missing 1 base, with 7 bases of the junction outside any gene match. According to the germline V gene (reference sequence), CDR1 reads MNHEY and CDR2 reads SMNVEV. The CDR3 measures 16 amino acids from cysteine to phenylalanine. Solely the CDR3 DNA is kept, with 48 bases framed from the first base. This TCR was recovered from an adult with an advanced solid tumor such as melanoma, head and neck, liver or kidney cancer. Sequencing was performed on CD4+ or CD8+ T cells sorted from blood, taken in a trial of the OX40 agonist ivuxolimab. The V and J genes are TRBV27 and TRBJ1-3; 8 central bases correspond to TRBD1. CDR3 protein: CASSATGVGSGNTIYF. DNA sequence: TGTGCCAGCAGTGCGACAGGGGTTGGTTCTGGAAACACCATATATTTT.